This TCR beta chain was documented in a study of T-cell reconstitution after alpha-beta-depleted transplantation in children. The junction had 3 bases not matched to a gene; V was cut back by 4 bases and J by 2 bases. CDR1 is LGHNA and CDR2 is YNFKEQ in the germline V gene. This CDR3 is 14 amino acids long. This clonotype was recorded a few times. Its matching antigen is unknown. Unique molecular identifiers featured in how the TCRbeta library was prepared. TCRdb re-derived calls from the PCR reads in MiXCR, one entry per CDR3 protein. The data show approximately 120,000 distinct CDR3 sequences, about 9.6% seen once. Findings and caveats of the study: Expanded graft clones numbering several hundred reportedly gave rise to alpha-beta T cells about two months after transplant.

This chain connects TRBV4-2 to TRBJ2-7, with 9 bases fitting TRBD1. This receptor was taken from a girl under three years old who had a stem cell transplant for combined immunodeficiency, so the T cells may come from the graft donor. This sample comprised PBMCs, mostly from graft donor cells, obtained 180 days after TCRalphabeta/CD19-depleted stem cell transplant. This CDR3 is CASSPRDRAYEQYF. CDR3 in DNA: TGTGCCAGCAGCCCCCGGGACAGGGCCTACGAGCAGTACTTC.